Listed below are T cell receptor beta chains from one sample, sequenced in a study of T-cell memory formation after mild COVID-19. MiXCR, run by TCRdb on the 5' RACE reads, gives a single entry per CDR3 protein. The top ten hold about 27% of the sample, which has about 110,000 distinct CDR3 sequences, approximately 13% seen once. Sequencing used PBMCs or a T cell subset sorted from them (not recorded which). The receptor source for this set is an adult woman who had mild COVID-19 (a few samples of this study predate the infection). Cell type and time point are not known. Each CDR3 is given with its conserved first and last residue. The order of the fields is clone size, D gene, J gene, V gene, CDR3 DNA, CDR3 protein. A D gene is named only where the DNA matches it firmly. Clone sizes are given selectively: once, few, many, or a class where the clone is expanded.

few	-	TRBJ2-6	TRBV7-6	TGTGCCAGCAGCCCCTTCATCTCTGGGGCCAACGTCCTGACTTTC	CASSPFISGANVLTF
few	-	TRBJ2-6	TRBV5-4	TGTGCCAGCAGGGACAAGACTGGGGCCAACGTCCTGACTTTC	CASRDKTGANVLTF
-	-	TRBJ2-5	TRBV29-1	TGCAGCGTTGGAGACGGCTTGACCGGGGAGACCCAGTACTTC	CSVGDGLTGETQYF
few	-	TRBJ1-1	TRBV2	TGTGCCAGCAGTGAGACCGCTCAGGGACGGACTGAAGCTTTCTTT	CASSETAQGRTEAFF
-	-	TRBJ2-5	TRBV4-1	TGCGCCAGCAGCCCCACCCTAGCTGTGGGATACCAAGAGACCCAGTACTTC	CASSPTLAVGYQETQYF
-	-	TRBJ2-1	TRBV5-4	TGTGCCAGCAGCTTTGGCTGGGGCAATGAGCAGTTCTTC	CASSFGWGNEQFF
-	-	TRBJ2-1	TRBV7-9	TGTGCCAGCAGCTTGGATGGACAGAACTACAATGAGCAGTTCTTC	CASSLDGQNYNEQFF
-	-	TRBJ1-5	TRBV6-5	TGTGCCAGCAGTTACCAGGGGCCGCCCATGGATCAGCCCCAGCATTTT	CASSYQGPPMDQPQHF
few	-	TRBJ2-2	TRBV6-6	TGTGCCAGCAGTTATGGGGTCCGTGGCCCGCGGGAGCTGTTTTTT	CASSYGVRGPRELFF
many	-	TRBJ2-7	TRBV12-3/TRBV12-4	TGTGCCAGCAGTTCCCTTCGAGACAGCCTCTCCTACGAGCAGTACTTC	CASSSLRDSLSYEQYF
many	-	TRBJ1-1	TRBV28	TGTGCCAGCAGTTTATTTGGTCCCCTCAGGGTGAGCACTGAAGCTTTCTTT	CASSLFGPLRVSTEAFF
-	-	TRBJ1-1	TRBV29-1	TGCAGCGGCGCGGACACTGAAGCTTTCTTT	CSGADTEAFF
few	-	TRBJ1-1	TRBV7-6	TGTGCCAGCAGTTTCGAGCGGGGCACTGAAGCTTTCTTT	CASSFERGTEAFF
-	-	TRBJ2-7	TRBV7-8	TGTGCCAGCAGCTTAGAAACACTGAAACCGTACGAGCAGTACTTC	CASSLETLKPYEQYF
few	-	TRBJ2-7	TRBV4-3	TGCGCCAGCAGCCAATGGGAAGGTTACGAGCAGTACTTC	CASSQWEGYEQYF
-	TRBD1	TRBJ2-1	TRBV23-1	TGCGCCAGCAGTCAACCGGAGGACAGGGATAACAATGAGCAGTTCTTC	CASSQPEDRDNNEQFF
few	-	TRBJ2-7	TRBV5-1	TGCGCCAGCAGCTTGGGACACTACGAGCAGTACTTC	CASSLGHYEQYF